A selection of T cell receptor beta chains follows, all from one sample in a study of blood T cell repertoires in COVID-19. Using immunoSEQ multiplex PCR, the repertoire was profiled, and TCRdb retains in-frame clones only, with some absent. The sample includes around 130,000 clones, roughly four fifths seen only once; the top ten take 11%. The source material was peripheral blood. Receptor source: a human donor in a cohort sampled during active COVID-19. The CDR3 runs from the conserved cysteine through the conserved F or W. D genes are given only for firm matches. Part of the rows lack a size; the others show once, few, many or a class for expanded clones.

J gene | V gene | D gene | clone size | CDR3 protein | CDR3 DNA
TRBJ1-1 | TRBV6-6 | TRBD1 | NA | CASSFAGTGNTEAFF | TGTGCCAGCAGTTTCGCCGGGACAGGGAACACTGAAGCTTTCTTT
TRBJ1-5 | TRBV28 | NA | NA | CASRTDTRPQHF | TGTGCCAGCCGCACCGACACCAGGCCCCAGCATTTT
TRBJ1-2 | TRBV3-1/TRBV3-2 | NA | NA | CASSQTPANYGYTF | TGTGCCAGCAGCCAGACACCGGCTAACTATGGCTACACCTTC
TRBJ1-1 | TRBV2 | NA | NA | CAKQTGMNTEAFF | TGTGCCAAACAGACAGGTATGAACACTGAAGCTTTCTTT
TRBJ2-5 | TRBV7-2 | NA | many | CASGEVTQYF | TGTGCCAGCGGAGAGGTGACCCAGTACTTC
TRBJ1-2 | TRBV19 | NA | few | CASSTDTNDGYTF | TGTGCCAGTAGCACGGACACCAATGATGGCTACACCTTC
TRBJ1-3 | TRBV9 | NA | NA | CASSAGDTIYF | TGTGCCAGCAGCGCCGGGGACACCATATATTTT
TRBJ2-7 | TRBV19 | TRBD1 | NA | CASSGRQGTYEQYF | TGTGCCAGTAGTGGCAGACAGGGCACCTACGAGCAGTACTTC
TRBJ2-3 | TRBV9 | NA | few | CASSLRTGEGTDTQYF | TGTGCCAGCAGCCTAAGAACAGGGGAGGGCACAGATACGCAGTATTTT
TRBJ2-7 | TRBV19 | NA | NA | CASRGPQPRDEQYF | TGTGCCAGTAGAGGCCCCCAGCCGAGGGACGAGCAGTACTTC